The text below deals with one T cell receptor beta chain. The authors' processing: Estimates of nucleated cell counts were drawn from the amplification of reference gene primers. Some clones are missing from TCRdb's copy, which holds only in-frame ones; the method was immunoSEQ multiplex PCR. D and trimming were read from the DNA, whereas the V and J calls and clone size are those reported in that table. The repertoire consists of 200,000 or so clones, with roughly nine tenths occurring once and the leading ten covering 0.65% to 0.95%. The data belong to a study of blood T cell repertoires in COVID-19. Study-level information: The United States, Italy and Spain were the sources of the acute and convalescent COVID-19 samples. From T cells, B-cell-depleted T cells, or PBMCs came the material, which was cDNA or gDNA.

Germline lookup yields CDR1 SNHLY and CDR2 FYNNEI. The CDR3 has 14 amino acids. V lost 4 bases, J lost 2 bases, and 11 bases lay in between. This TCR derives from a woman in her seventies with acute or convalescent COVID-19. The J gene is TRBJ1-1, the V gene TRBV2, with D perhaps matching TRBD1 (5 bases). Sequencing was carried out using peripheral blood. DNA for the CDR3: TGTGCCAGCAGTGTCAGGGCATCCAACACTGAAGCTTTCTTT. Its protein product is CASSVRASNTEAFF.